Presented here are 14 T cell receptor beta chains from one specimen sequenced in a study of a mutant IDH1 vaccine in newly diagnosed glioma. These receptors' targets are unknown. Time point described: week 11, during vaccination. One vaccine dose held 300 ug of mutant IDH1 20-mer peptide and came with topical imiquimod. TCRdb's table, derived via immunoSEQ multiplex PCR, lists solely in-frame clones and lacks some. Of 55,000 or so clones listed, around nine tenths are singletons. Material: PBMCs, obtained from a glioma patient whose treatment included an IDH1 peptide vaccine. The receptors stem from a man in his forties or fifties with glioma.

This chain connects TRBV4-1 to TRBJ1-3; 7 bases are shared with TRBD1. The CDR3 runs to 16 residues. Trimming cost V 4 bases and J 0 bases; bases outside gene matches: 6. The germline gives CDR1 MGHRA, CDR2 YSYEKL. The CDR3 loop is CASSRPGQTSGNTIYF. The CDR3 DNA follows: TGCGCCAGCAGCCGCCCGGGACAGACCTCTGGAAACACCATATATTTT.

This chain connects TRBV10-2 to TRBJ1-2; the D gene is possibly TRBD1 (5 bases). The germline V and J ends were trimmed by 3 bases and 4 bases, with 18 bases remaining between them. CDR3 length equals 16 residues. Per germline, CDR1 WSHSY and CDR2 SAAADI. CDR3 loop: CASSDKSGMMIYGYTF. The CDR3 coding sequence is TGCGCCAGCAGTGATAAGTCAGGGATGATGATCTATGGCTACACCTTC.

The chain is built from TRBV10-1 and TRBJ2-7; a weak D match, TRBD1 (6 bases). Germline CDR1 WNHNN, CDR2 SYGVQD (reference sequence). CDR3 length: 15 residues. The V end was cut by 6 bases, the J end by 3 bases, with 18 bases between. This CDR3 is CASSSPETGDYEQYF. The CDR3 bases are TGCGCCAGCAGCAGCCCCGAGACAGGAGACTACGAGCAGTACTTC.

V and J are TRBV4-1 and TRBJ1-1; D unresolved. The germline V gene encodes CDR1 MGHRA and CDR2 YSYEKL. V was clipped by 0 bases and J by 5 bases, with 13 bases between them. This CDR3 comprises 15 residues. The CDR3 spells CASSQERDSGTEAFF. CDR3 sequence (DNA): TGCGCCAGCAGCCAAGAGCGGGATTCGGGAACTGAAGCTTTCTTT.

This clone was recorded a few times. The rearrangement joins TRBV30 to TRBJ2-1, with D uncertain. The CDR3 extends over 13 amino acids. Trimming pared 4 bases from V and 6 bases from J, leaving 13 bases between. Per the germline V gene, CDR1 is GTSNPN and CDR2 is SVGIG (reference sequence). Here the CDR3 DNA reads TGTGCCTGGACCCACGGGCCCCGCAATGAGCAGTTCTTC. Translating it yields CAWTHGPRNEQFF.

This rearrangement joins TRBV28 to TRBJ1-2; D unclear. The germline V and J ends were trimmed by 5 bases and 8 bases, with 12 bases remaining between them. The CDR3 is made up of 12 amino acids. Germline CDR1 reads MDHEN; CDR2 reads SYDVKM. The CDR3 nucleotides read TGTGCCAGCAGTCCGGTCAGAGGCGGCTACACCTTC. Protein: CASSPVRGGYTF.

The chain has TRBV5-4 and TRBJ2-1; the D gene is possibly TRBD2 (6 bases). Germline lookup yields CDR1 SGHNT and CDR2 YYREEE (reference sequence). This CDR3 is 15 amino acids long. V was trimmed by 0 bases and J by 4 bases, leaving 11 bases between them. CDR3 sequence: CASSLVGGPYNEQFF. CDR3 nucleotides: TGTGCCAGCAGCTTGGTCGGGGGTCCTTACAATGAGCAGTTCTTC.

The chain uses TRBV5-5 and TRBJ2-5, with TRBD1 matching over 9 bases. The trim removed 4 bases at V and 1 base at J, leaving 2 bases unmatched. CDR1 and CDR2 (germline): SGHKS, YYEKEE (reference sequence). This CDR3 is built from 14 residues. The CDR3 region has the DNA TGTGCCAGCAGCCGACAGGGGGTCCAAGAGACCCAGTACTTC. It encodes CASSRQGVQETQYF. Supplemented by reference TRBV5-5 and TRBJ2-5, the full variable domain reads DAGVTQSPTHLIKTRGQQVTLRCSPISGHKSVSWYQQVLGQGPQFIFQYYEKEERGRGNFPDRFSARQFPNYSSELNVNALLLGDSALYLCASSRQGVQETQYFGPGTRLLVL.

The rearrangement uses TRBV7-3 and TRBJ2-1, with a tentative D call TRBD2 (6 bases). Trimming stripped 4 bases from V and 2 bases from J, with 12 bases between. CDR1 and CDR2 from the germline V gene are SGHTA and FQGTGA. The length of the CDR3 is 15 residues. The CDR3 region has the DNA TGTGCCAGCAGCTCCCAGGGAGGCACCTACAATGAGCAGTTCTTC. Amino acids: CASSSQGGTYNEQFF.

The J gene is TRBJ1-5, the V gene TRBV6-5, with TRBD1 as a possible D gene (5 bases). V lost 8 bases and J lost 3, with 11 bases in between. This CDR3 has 13 residues. Germline V lookup: CDR1 MNHEY, CDR2 SVGAGI. DNA of the CDR3: TGTGCCAGCGGGAGGGGCGTCAATCAGCCCCAGCATTTT. Translating gives CASGRGVNQPQHF.

The V call is TRBV18, the J call TRBJ1-1; 7 positions match TRBD1. The trim removed 1 base at V and 3 bases at J, leaving 8 bases unmatched. The CDR3 contains 16 residues. Germline V gene sequence: CDR1 KGHSH, CDR2 LQKENI. The CDR3 DNA sequence: TGTGCCAGCTCACCACGGTGGCAGGGGGGGGACACTGAAGCTTTCTTT. Amino acids: CASSPRWQGGDTEAFF.

This chain uses TRBV30 with TRBJ1-2; D not certain. This CDR3 has 15 residues. V lost 0 bases to trimming and J lost 3 bases, with 14 bases between them. Germline CDR1 reads GTSNPN; CDR2 reads SVGIG (reference sequence). In nucleotides, the CDR3 is TGTGCCTGGAGTGTTACCTCCGGGAAGCACTATGGCTACACCTTC. Translated, it gives CAWSVTSGKHYGYTF.

This sequence joins TRBV30 and TRBJ1-5; TRBD1 aligns across 7 bases. J was trimmed by 0 bases and V by 4 bases; bases with no gene match: 3. This CDR3 comprises 14 residues. Germline V CDR1 and CDR2: GTSNPN, SVGIG (reference sequence). The chain's CDR3 is CAWKGGNSNQPQHF. The CDR3 nucleotides read TGTGCCTGGAAAGGGGGCAATAGCAATCAGCCCCAGCATTTT.

As for this clone: A junction boundary mismatches the germline segment, possibly from a read error. The chain carries TRBV7-7 and TRBJ2-1; TRBD1 is a possible D gene (5 bases). The germline CDR1 and CDR2 sequences are SSHAT and FNYEAQ (reference sequence). The CDR3 sequence is 14 residues long. CDR3 region: CASRSQGLGNEQFF. Written as DNA, the CDR3 is TGTGCTAGCAGATCCCAGGGCTTGGGAAATGAGCAGTTCTTC.